This TCR beta chain came from a study of graft-versus-host responses after intestinal transplantation. Background on the study: Each transplant was multivisceral, liver-intestinal, or isolated intestinal.

CDR1 LGHNT and CDR2 FRNRAP come from the germline V gene. The V and J ends lost 2 bases and 5 bases, in that order; junction bases with no gene match: 4. This CDR3 region has 15 residues. Study-wide results and caveats: Early post-transplant declines in HvG were associated with peak levels of circulating GvH clones.

As regards this clone: Antigen unknown.

Repertoires were generated with immunoSEQ multiplex PCR, while TCRdb's copy carries only in-frame clones and drops some. The sample lists under 100,000 clones, about 93% occurring once. The source was PBMCs, collected 450 to 480 days after intestinal transplant. The chain couples TRBV12-5 to TRBJ2-1, with 9 bases aligning to TRBD2. This sequence was found in a human patient who received an intestinal transplant, so some T cells may come from the graft donor. The CDR3 spells CASGLLSGGNNEQFF. The DNA for the CDR3 is TGTGCTAGTGGTTTGCTGAGCGGGGGGAACAATGAGCAGTTCTTC.